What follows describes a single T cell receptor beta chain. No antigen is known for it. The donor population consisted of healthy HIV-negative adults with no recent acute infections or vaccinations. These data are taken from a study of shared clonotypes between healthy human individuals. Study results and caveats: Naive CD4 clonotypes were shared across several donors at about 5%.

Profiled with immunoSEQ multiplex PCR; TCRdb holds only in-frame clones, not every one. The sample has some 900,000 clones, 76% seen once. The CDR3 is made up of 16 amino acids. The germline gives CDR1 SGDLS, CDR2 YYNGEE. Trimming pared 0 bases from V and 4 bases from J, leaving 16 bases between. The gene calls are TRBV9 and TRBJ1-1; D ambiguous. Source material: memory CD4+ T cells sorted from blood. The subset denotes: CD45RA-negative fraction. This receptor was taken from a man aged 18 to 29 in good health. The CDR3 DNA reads TGTGCCAGCAGCGTAGGGGCCTCTGAGAGTAGCACTGAAGCTTTCTTT. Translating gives CASSVGASESSTEAFF.